The following is a TCR beta chain sequence with its context. Germline-derived CDR1 and CDR2 are SGHKS and YYEKEE (reference sequence). V was pared by 0 bases and J by 2 bases, with 9 bases between. The CDR3 sequence is 14 residues long. The data are from a study of cytomegalovirus exposure and HLA in healthy donors. 13 Jbeta primers and 60 Vbeta primers were used for the PCR. Data came from immunoSEQ multiplex PCR; TCRdb stores just in-frame clones and leaves some out. This table holds 150,000 to 200,000 clones, about four fifths found once. The chain uses TRBV5-5 and TRBJ2-7; a weak D match, TRBD2 (5 bases). This receptor was taken from a woman aged 50 to 65 in good health and CMV-seronegative. Sequencing input: PBMCs. DNA of the CDR3: TGTGCCAGCAGCTTGGAGCCGGGAACCTACGAGCAGTACTTC. This gives the protein CASSLEPGTYEQYF.